This T cell receptor (beta chain) was identified in a study of T cells in Graves' hyperthyroidism and ophthalmopathy. Study results and caveats: Blood shared most expanded thyroid clonotypes above 0.001.

Patients affected by ophthalmopathy presented a Clinical Activity Score of at least 3, a NOSPECS grade of at least 4, and disease duration below 3 months. Clinical symptoms, serum thyroxine, TRAb, thyroid ultrasound and orbital computed tomography established diagnosis. The trim removed 3 bases at V and 7 bases at J, leaving 5 bases unmatched. Germline CDR1 and CDR2: SGHDT and YYEEEE. The CDR3 sequence is 14 residues long. RNA transcripts served as the template for amplifying TCR beta CDR3 regions. First-round RT-PCR targeting the TCR CDR3 was performed with the HTBI primer set. TCRdb redid the calling of the multiplex PCR reads with MiXCR, one entry per CDR3 protein. This sample has 560,000 or so distinct CDR3 sequences, with 15% to 20% found just once. In this sample, this clonotype turned up a few times. The antigen remains undetermined.

The receptor was isolated from a man aged 35 to 55 with Graves' ophthalmopathy. The sequencing sample was made of blood. V is TRBV5-6 and J is TRBJ1-5; 9 nucleotides align to TRBD1. CDR3 nucleotide sequence: TGTGCCAGCAGCTCGACAGGGGGAGGACAGCCCCAGCATTTT. Amino acids: CASSSTGGGQPQHF.